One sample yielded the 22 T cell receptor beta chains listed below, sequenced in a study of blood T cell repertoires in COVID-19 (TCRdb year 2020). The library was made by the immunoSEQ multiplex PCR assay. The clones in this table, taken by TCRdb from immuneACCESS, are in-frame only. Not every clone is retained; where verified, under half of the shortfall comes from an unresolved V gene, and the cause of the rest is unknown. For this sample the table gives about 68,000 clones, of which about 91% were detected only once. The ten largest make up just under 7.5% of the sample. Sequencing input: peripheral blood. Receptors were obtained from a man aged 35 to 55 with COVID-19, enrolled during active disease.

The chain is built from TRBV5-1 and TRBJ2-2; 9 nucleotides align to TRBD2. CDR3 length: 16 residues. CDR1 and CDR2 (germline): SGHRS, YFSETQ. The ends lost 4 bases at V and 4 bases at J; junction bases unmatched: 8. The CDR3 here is CASSGASGDLTGELFF. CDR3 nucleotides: TGCGCCAGCAGCGGTGCTAGCGGGGACCTCACCGGGGAGCTGTTTTTT.

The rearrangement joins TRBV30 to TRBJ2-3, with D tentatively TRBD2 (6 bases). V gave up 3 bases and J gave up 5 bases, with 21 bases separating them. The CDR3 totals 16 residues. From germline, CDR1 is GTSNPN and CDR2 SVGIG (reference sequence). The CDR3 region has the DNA TGTGCCTGGAGAACGGGGCAAACCCTCGGGGGAGATACGCAGTATTTT. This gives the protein CAWRTGQTLGGDTQYF. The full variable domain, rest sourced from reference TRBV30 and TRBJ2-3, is SQTIHQWPATLVQPVGSPLSLECTVEGTSNPNLYWYRQAAGRGLQLLFYSVGIGQISSEVPQNLSASRPQDRQFILSSKKLLLSDSGFYLCAWRTGQTLGGDTQYFGPGTRLTVL.

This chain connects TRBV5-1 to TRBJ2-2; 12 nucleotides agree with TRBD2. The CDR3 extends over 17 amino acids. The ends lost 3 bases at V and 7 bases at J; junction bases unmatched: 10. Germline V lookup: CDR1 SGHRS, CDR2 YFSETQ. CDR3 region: CASSSGATSGGFGELFF. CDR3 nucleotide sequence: TGCGCCAGCAGCTCGGGAGCGACTAGCGGGGGATTCGGGGAGCTGTTTTTT.

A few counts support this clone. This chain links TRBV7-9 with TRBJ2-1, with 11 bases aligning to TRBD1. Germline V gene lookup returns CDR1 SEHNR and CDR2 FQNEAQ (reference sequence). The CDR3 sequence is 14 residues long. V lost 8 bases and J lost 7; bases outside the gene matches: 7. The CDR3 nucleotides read TGTGCCAGCGCCTCGGACAGGGGGCTTAATGAGCAGTTCTTC. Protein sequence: CASASDRGLNEQFF.

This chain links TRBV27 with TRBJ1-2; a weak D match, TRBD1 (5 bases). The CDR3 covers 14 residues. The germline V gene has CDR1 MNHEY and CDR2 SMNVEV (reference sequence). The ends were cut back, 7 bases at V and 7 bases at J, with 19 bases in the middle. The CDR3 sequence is CASNPGLRGSGYTF. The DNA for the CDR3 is TGTGCCAGCAATCCGGGACTAAGAGGTAGTGGCTACACCTTC.

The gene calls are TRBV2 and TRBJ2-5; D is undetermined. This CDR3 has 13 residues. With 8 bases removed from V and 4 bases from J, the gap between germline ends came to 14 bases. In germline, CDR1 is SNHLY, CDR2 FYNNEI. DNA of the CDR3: TGTGCCAGCGGGCTGTTCGGCATAGAGACCCAGTACTTC. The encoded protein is CASGLFGIETQYF.

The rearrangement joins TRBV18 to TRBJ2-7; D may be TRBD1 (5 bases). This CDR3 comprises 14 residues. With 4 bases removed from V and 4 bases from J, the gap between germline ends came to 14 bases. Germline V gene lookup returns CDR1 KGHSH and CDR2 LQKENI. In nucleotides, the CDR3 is TGTGCCAGCTCACGGTACAACAGGACATACGAGCAGTACTTC. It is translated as CASSRYNRTYEQYF. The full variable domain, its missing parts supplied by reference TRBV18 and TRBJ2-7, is NAGVMQNPRHLVRRRGQEARLRCSPMKGHSHVYWYRQLPEEGLKFMVYLQKENIIDESGMPKERFSAEFPKEGPSILRIQQVVRGDSAAYFCASSRYNRTYEQYFGPGTRLTVT.

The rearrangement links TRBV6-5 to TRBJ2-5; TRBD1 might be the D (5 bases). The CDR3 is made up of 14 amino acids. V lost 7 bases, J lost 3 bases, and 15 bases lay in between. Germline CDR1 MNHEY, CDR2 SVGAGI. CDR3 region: CASKVPDSKETQYF. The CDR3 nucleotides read TGTGCCAGCAAGGTCCCTGACAGTAAAGAGACCCAGTACTTC.

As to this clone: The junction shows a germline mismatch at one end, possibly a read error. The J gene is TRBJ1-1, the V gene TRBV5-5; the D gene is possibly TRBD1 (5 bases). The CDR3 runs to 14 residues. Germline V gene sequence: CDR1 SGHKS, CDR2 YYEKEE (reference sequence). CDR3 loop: CASTLGLMNTEAFF. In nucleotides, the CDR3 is TGTGCCAGCACCTTGGGGCTCATGAACACTGAAGCTTTCTTT.

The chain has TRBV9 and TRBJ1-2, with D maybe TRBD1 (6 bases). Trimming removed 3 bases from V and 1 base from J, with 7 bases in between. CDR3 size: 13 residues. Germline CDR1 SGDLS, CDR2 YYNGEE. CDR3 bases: TGTGCCAGCAGCGGCAGGGGTAACTATGGCTACACCTTC. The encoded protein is CASSGRGNYGYTF.

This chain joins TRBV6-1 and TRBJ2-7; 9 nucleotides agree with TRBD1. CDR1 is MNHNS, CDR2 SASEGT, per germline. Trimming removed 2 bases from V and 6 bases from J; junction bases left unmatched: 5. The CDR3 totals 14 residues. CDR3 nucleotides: TGTGCCAGCAGTGAACTCGGACAGGGGACCGAGCAGTACTTC. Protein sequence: CASSELGQGTEQYF.

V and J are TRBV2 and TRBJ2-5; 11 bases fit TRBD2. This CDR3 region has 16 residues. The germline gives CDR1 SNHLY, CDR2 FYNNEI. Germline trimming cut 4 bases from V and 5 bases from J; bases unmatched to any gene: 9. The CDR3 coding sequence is TGTGCCAGCAGTGGGTTAGCGGGGGGGAGATGGGAGACCCAGTACTTC. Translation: CASSGLAGGRWETQYF.

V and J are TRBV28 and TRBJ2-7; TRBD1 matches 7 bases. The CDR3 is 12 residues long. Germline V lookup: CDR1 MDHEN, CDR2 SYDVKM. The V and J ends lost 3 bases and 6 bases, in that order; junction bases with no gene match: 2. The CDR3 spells CASSFHRGEQYF. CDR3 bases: TGTGCCAGCAGTTTCCACAGGGGCGAGCAGTACTTC. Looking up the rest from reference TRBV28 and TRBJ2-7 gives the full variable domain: DVKVTQSSRYLVKRTGEKVFLECVQDMDHENMFWYRQDPGLGLRLIYFSYDVKMKEKGDIPEGYSVSREKKERFSLILESASTNQTSMYLCASSFHRGEQYFGPGTRLTVT.

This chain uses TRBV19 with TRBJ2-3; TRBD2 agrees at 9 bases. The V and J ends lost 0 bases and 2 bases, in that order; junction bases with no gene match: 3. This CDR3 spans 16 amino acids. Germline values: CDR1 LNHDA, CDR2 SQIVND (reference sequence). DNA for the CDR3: TGTGCCAGTAGTATAGATCCTAGCGGGGTCACAGATACGCAGTATTTT. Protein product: CASSIDPSGVTDTQYF. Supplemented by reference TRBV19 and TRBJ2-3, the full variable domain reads DGGITQSPKYLFRKEGQNVTLSCEQNLNHDAMYWYRQDPGQGLRLIYYSQIVNDFQKGDIAEGYSVSREKKESFPLTVTSAQKNPTAFYLCASSIDPSGVTDTQYFGPGTRLTVL.

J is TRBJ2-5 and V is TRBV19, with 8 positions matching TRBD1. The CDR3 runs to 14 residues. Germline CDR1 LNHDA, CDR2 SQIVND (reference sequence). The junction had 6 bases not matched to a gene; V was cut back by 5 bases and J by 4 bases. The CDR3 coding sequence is TGTGCCAGTAGTGTACAGGGGGACGGAGAGACCCAGTACTTC. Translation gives CASSVQGDGETQYF.

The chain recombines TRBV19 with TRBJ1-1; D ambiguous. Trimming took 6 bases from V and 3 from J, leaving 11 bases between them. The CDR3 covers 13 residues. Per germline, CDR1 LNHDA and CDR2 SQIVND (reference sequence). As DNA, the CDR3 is TGTGCCAGTAGCCAATGGGGAGACACTGAAGCTTTCTTT. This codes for CASSQWGDTEAFF.

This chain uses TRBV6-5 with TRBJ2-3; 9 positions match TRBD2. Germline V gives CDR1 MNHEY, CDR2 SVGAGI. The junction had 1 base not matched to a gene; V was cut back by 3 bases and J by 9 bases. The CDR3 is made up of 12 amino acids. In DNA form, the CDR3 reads TGTGCCAGCAGTTATACTAGCGGGACGCAGTATTTT. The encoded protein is CASSYTSGTQYF.

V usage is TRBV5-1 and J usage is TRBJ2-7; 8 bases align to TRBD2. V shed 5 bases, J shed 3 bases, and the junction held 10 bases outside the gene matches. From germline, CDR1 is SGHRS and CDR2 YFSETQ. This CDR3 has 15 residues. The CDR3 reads CASSPQAGDHYEQYF. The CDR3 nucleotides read TGCGCCAGCAGTCCTCAAGCGGGGGACCACTACGAGCAGTACTTC.

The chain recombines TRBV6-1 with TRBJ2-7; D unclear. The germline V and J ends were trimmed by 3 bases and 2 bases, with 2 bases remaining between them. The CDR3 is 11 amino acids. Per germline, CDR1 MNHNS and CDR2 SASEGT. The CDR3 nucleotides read TGTGCCAGCAGTGATACCTACGAGCAGTACTTC. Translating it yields CASSDTYEQYF.

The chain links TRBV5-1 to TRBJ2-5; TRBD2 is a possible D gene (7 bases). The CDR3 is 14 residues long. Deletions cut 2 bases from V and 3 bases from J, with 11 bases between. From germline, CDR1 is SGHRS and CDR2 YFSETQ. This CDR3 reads CASSFGGPEETQYF. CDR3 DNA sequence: TGCGCCAGCAGCTTCGGGGGGCCGGAAGAGACCCAGTACTTC.

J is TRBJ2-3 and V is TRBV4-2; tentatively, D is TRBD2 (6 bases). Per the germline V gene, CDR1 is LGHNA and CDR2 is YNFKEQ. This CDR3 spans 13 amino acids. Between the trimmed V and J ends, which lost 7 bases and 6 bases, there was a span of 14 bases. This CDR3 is CASTNGGWDTQYF. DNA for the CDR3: TGTGCCAGCACTAACGGGGGTTGGGATACGCAGTATTTT.

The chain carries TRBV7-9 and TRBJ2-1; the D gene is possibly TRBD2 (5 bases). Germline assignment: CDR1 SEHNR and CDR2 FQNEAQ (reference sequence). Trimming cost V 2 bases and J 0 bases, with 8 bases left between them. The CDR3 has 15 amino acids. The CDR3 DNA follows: TGTGCCAGCAGCTTACCGGGGAGCTCCTACAATGAGCAGTTCTTC. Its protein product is CASSLPGSSYNEQFF.